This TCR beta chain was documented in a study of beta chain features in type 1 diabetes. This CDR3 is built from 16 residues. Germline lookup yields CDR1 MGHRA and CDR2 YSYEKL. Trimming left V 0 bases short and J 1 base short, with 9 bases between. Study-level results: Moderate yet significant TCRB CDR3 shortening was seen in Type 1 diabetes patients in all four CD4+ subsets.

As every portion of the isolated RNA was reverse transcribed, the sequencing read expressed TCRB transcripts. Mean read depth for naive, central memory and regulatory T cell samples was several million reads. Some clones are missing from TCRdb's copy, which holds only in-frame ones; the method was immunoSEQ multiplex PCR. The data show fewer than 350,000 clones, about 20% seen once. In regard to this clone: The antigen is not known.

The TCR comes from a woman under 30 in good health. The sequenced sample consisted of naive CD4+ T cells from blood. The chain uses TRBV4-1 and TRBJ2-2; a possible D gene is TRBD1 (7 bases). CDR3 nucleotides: TGCGCCAGCAGCCAAGACAGGGGGGTGAACACCGGGGAGCTGTTTTTT. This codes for CASSQDRGVNTGELFF.